The 18 T cell receptor beta chains given below trace back to one sample, sequenced in a study of T cells in Graves' hyperthyroidism and ophthalmopathy. What was amplified from RNA transcripts were TCR beta CDR3 regions. First-round RT-PCR of the TCR CDR3 relied on the HTBI primer set. TCRdb passed the multiplex PCR reads through MiXCR, listing each CDR3 protein once. The table records fewer than 350,000 distinct CDR3 sequences, less than 20% of them present only once. The sequenced material came from blood. The receptors were sampled from a man aged 45-65 years with Graves' ophthalmopathy.

The genes are TRBV3-1 and TRBJ1-4; D not certain. The germline gives CDR1 LGHDT, CDR2 YNNKEL (reference sequence). Trimming took 3 bases from V and 7 from J, leaving 12 bases between them. The CDR3 spans 14 residues. CDR3 in DNA: TGTGCCAGCAGCCATGGGGAGATGGGTGAAAAACTGTTTTTT. This sequence encodes CASSHGEMGEKLFF.

The chain recombines TRBV28 with TRBJ2-3, with a tentative D call TRBD1 (5 bases). Germline-derived CDR1 and CDR2 are MDHEN and SYDVKM. This CDR3 region has 13 residues. Trimming cost V 5 bases and J 6 bases, with 12 bases left between them. DNA for the CDR3: TGTGCCAGCAGTCCTCTATCAGGGGATACGCAGTATTTT. Translating gives CASSPLSGDTQYF.

This clonotype was detected many times. The chain uses TRBV6-1 and TRBJ2-7; 9 nucleotides match TRBD1. The CDR3 loop spans 14 amino acids. After removal of 7 bases from V and 2 bases from J, the junction contained 6 bases not matched to a gene. Germline lookup yields CDR1 MNHNS and CDR2 SASEGT. The CDR3 is CASTLGDRAYEQYF. The DNA for the CDR3 is TGTGCCAGCACCTTAGGGGACAGGGCCTACGAGCAGTACTTC.

V and J are TRBV5-6 and TRBJ2-1, with 8 bases that match TRBD2. The CDR3 extends over 14 amino acids. V lost 4 bases to trimming and J lost 7 bases; unmatched junction nucleotides: 7. Germline lookup yields CDR1 SGHDT and CDR2 YYEEEE. CDR3 in DNA: TGTGCCAGCAGCACATCACCTAGCGGGAATGAGCAGTTCTTC. Amino acid sequence: CASSTSPSGNEQFF. The full variable domain, in which reference TRBV5-6 and TRBJ2-1 provide the parts outside the CDR3, is DAGVTQSPTHLIKTRGQQVTLRCSPKSGHDTVSWYQQALGQGPQFIFQYYEEEERQRGNFPDRFSGHQFPNYSSELNVNALLLGDSALYLCASSTSPSGNEQFFGPGTRLTVL.

The chain links TRBV2 to TRBJ2-6, with D tentatively TRBD1 (6 bases). Germline CDR1 and CDR2: SNHLY and FYNNEI. V lost 4 bases and J lost 0, with 16 bases in between. The CDR3 has 18 residues. The CDR3 sequence: CASSVLKGQSSGANVLTF. The CDR3 nucleotides are TGTGCCAGCAGTGTATTAAAGGGACAAAGCTCTGGGGCCAACGTCCTGACTTTC.

The rearrangement links TRBV19 to TRBJ2-1; 12 bases are shared with TRBD2. The V segment lost 1 base and the J segment 0 bases; nucleotides outside the gene matches: 7. The germline V gene encodes CDR1 LNHDA and CDR2 SQIVND (reference sequence). The CDR3 length is 19 residues. For the CDR3, the DNA is TGTGCCAGTAGTATAGTTGGGACTAGCGGGCGCAGCTCCTACAATGAGCAGTTCTTC. Its protein is CASSIVGTSGRSSYNEQFF.

J is TRBJ2-7 and V is TRBV15; D remains unclear. Trimming left V 0 bases short and J 12 bases short, with 12 bases between. Germline loops: CDR1 LNHNV, CDR2 YYDKDF (reference sequence). This CDR3 has 12 amino acids. The CDR3 loop is CATSRDSGRRYF. Written as DNA, the CDR3 is TGTGCCACCAGCAGAGATTCGGGTCGGCGGTACTTC.

Turning to this clonotype: Possible read error: a much larger clone is one base away. The rearrangement links TRBV20-1 to TRBJ2-2; D unclear. Germline CDR1 and CDR2: DFQATT and SNEGSKA (reference sequence). V was pared by 1 base and J by 4 bases, with 13 bases between. The CDR3 has 15 residues. The CDR3 coding sequence is TGCAGTGCTAGAGCGGCGGAAGTGGTCACCGGGGAGCTGTTTTTT. It translates to CSARAAEVVTGELFF.

This clonotype has at least ten counts. The chain uses TRBV27 and TRBJ2-7; D call uncertain. This CDR3 is built from 15 residues. Looked up from germline, CDR1 is MNHEY and CDR2 is SMNVEV (reference sequence). V was pared by 5 bases and J by 2 bases, with 16 bases between. CDR3 nucleotides: TGTGCCAGCAGTGAAACTCGTGGCGCAGCCTACGAGCAGTACTTC. Its translation: CASSETRGAAYEQYF.

The V and J genes are TRBV6-1 and TRBJ2-1; TRBD2 matches at 8 bases. The DNA end favors TRBJ2-7, so the J call may be wrong. The CDR3 covers 14 residues. CDR1 is MNHNS, CDR2 SASEGT, per germline. The CDR3 region has the DNA TGTGCCAGCAGCAGCGGGAGCACCTACAATGAGCAGTACTTC. Translation: CASSSGSTYNEQYF.

The sample holds a few counts of this clonotype. This chain joins TRBV30 and TRBJ1-5, with D possibly matching TRBD1 (5 bases). V lost 1 base, J lost 10 bases, and 14 bases lay in between. Germline V gene data show CDR1 as GTSNPN and CDR2 as SVGIG (reference sequence). This CDR3 region has 13 residues. CDR3 sequence (DNA): TGTGCCTGGAGTGCTCAGGGTGTGCATCCCCAGCATTTT. It is translated as CAWSAQGVHPQHF.

Concerning this clonotype itself: A much larger clone lies a single base off, so this may be a read error. This chain uses TRBV6-2 or TRBV6-3 with TRBJ1-5; D possibly corresponds to TRBD1 (6 bases). The CDR3 is 15 amino acids. Germline CDR1 is MNHEY and CDR2 is SVGEGT. The CDR3 DNA sequence: TGTACCAGCGGGGGGGGCGGCGGGAACAATCAGCCCCAGCATTTT. As protein: CTSGGGGGNNQPQHF.

This clonotype was observed many times. The chain is built from TRBV2 and TRBJ2-1; D not certain. Germline assignment: CDR1 SNHLY and CDR2 FYNNEI. Between the trimmed V and J ends, which lost 8 bases and 0 bases, there was a span of 11 bases. CDR3 size: 14 residues. The CDR3 sequence is CASQPPGSYNEQFF. The DNA of the CDR3 is TGTGCCAGCCAGCCGCCCGGCTCCTACAATGAGCAGTTCTTC.

The sample holds many counts of this clonotype. V gene TRBV28 combines with J gene TRBJ1-1; 8 bases match TRBD1. Germline V gene sequence: CDR1 MDHEN, CDR2 SYDVKM. The CDR3 runs 15 residues. V was pared by 1 base and J by 4 bases, with 5 bases of the junction left unmatched. CDR3 loop: CASSLSGGRFTEAFF. The DNA for the CDR3 is TGTGCCAGCAGTTTATCAGGGGGCAGGTTCACTGAAGCTTTCTTT. The full variable domain, completed using reference TRBV28 and TRBJ1-1, is DVKVTQSSRYLVKRTGEKVFLECVQDMDHENMFWYRQDPGLGLRLIYFSYDVKMKEKGDIPEGYSVSREKKERFSLILESASTNQTSMYLCASSLSGGRFTEAFFGQGTRLTVV.

A word on this clonotype: A junction end diverges from the germline sequence, so it may reflect a read error. This rearrangement joins TRBV24-1 to TRBJ2-7; weak D call: TRBD2 (5 bases). The length of the CDR3 is 13 residues. Looked up from germline, CDR1 is KGHDR and CDR2 is SFDVKD. The CDR3: CASSLGLRYEQYF. CDR3 DNA: TGTGCCAGCAGTTTAGGACTCCGGTACGAGCAGTACTTC.

This clonotype has at least ten counts. The rearrangement joins TRBV20-1 to TRBJ1-6; 8 bases agree with TRBD1. The J segment lost 8 bases and the V segment lost 0 bases, leaving 3 bases of the junction unmatched. There are 14 residues in the CDR3. Looked up from germline, CDR1 is DFQATT and CDR2 is SNEGSKA (reference sequence). CDR3 region: CSARDGQGDSPLHF. The CDR3 region has the DNA TGCAGTGCTAGAGATGGACAGGGTGATTCACCCCTCCACTTT.

This clonotype showed up many times. The rearrangement uses TRBV28 and TRBJ2-3, with 8 bases identical to TRBD1. J lost 5 bases, V lost 9 bases, and 10 bases had no gene match. Germline V gene data show CDR1 as MDHEN and CDR2 as SYDVKM. This CDR3 is 14 amino acids long. The CDR3 protein is CASSTGVVVDTQYF. The CDR3 bases are TGTGCCAGTTCGACAGGGGTCGTCGTAGATACGCAGTATTTT. Drawing the rest from reference TRBV28 and TRBJ2-3, the complete variable domain is DVKVTQSSRYLVKRTGEKVFLECVQDMDHENMFWYRQDPGLGLRLIYFSYDVKMKEKGDIPEGYSVSREKKERFSLILESASTNQTSMYLCASSTGVVVDTQYFGPGTRLTVL.

Concerning this clonotype itself: A much larger clone differs by one base, so this may be a read error. This rearrangement joins TRBV7-9 to TRBJ2-7; possibly TRBD2 for D (5 bases). This CDR3 comprises 13 residues. Germline lookup yields CDR1 SEHNR and CDR2 FQNEAQ (reference sequence). The CDR3 reads CTSSLMDFYEQYF. In DNA form, the CDR3 reads TGTACCAGCAGCTTGATGGACTTCTACGAGCAGTACTTC.